The sequence of this T cell receptor beta chain was determined in a study of shared clonotypes between healthy human individuals. Whole-study results and caveats: The low donor count limited represented genetic and exposure-history diversity. When compared with the clonotypes that were shared by all four sorted-subset donors, the non-shared clonotypes turned out to have lower generation probabilities.

How the authors handled the data: ImmunoSEQ sequences covered only the junction and lacked quality scores; filtering therefore differed. Some clones are missing from TCRdb's copy, which holds only in-frame ones; the method was immunoSEQ multiplex PCR. The V and J calls and the clone size are those of that table, but D and trimming were determined from the DNA. This sample has millions of clones, with approximately 92% found just once. Notes on this clone: Its antigen is still unknown.

The CDR3 contains 15 residues. Trimming stripped 5 bases from V and 6 bases from J, with 16 bases between. Germline CDR1 reads SEHNR; CDR2 reads FQNEAQ (reference sequence). CD45RA-negative memory and CD45RA+ naive subsets were split from the CD4+ cells. The sequence derives from a man between 18 and 35 years old in good health. The J gene is TRBJ2-2, the V gene TRBV7-9; perhaps TRBD2 as D (5 bases). The material sequenced was naive CD4+ T cells sorted from blood. Specified subset: CD45RA+ positively selected. The CDR3 loop reads CASSRDSNTPGELFF. The CDR3 bases are TGTGCCAGCAGCCGGGATAGCAATACCCCCGGGGAGCTGTTTTTT.